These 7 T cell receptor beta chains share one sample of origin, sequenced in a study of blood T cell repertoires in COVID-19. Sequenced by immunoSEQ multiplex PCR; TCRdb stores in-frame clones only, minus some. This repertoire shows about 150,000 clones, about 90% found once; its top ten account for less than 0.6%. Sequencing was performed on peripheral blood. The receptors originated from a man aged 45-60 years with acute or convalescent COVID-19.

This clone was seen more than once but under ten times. This CDR3 is CASSDLGGNSPLHF. The CDR3 DNA sequence: TGTGCCAGCAGTGATTTGGGGGGAAATTCACCCCTCCACTTT. The chain joins TRBV2 to TRBJ1-6; possible D gene TRBD1, 5 bases. The CDR3 consists of 14 residues. The V and J ends lost 3 bases and 7 bases respectively, with 10 bases between them. Per germline, CDR1 SNHLY and CDR2 FYNNEI.

CDR3 protein: CASTKGDRGGEAFF. CDR3 bases: TGTGCCAGCACCAAAGGGGACAGGGGAGGGGAAGCTTTCTTT. V gene TRBV6-5 combines with J gene TRBJ1-1; 10 positions match TRBD1. CDR3 length equals 14 residues. V lost 7 bases to trimming and J lost 8 bases; unmatched junction nucleotides: 10. CDR1 is MNHEY, CDR2 SVGAGI, per germline.

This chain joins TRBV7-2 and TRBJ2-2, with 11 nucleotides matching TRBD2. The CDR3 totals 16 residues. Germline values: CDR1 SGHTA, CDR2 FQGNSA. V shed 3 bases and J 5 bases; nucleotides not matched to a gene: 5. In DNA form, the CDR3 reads TGTGCCAGCAGCTTTAGCGGGGGGGCCCGTACCGGGGAGCTGTTTTTT. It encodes CASSFSGGARTGELFF. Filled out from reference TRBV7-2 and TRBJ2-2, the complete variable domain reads GAGVSQSPSNKVTEKGKDVELRCDPISGHTALYWYRQSLGQGLEFLIYFQGNSAPDKSGLPSDRFSAERTGGSVSTLTIQRTQQEDSAVYLCASSFSGGARTGELFFGEGSRLTVL.

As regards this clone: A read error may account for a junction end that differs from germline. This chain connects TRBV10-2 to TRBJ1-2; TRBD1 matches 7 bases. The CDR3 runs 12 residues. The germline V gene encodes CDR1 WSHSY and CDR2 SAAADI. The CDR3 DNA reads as TGCGCCAGCAGTGACAAGGGGGCGACCCGCCACTTC. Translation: CASSDKGATRHF.

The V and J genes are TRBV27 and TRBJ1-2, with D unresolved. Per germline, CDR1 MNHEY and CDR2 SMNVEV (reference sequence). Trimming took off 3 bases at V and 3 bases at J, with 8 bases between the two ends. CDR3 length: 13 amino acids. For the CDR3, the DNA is TGTGCCAGCAGTTTGAATGAGTACTATGGCTACACCTTC. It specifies CASSLNEYYGYTF.

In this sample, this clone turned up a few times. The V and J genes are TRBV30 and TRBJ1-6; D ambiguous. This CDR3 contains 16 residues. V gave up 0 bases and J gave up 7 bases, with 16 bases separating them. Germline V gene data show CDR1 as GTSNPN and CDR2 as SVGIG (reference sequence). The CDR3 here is CAWSVPGRRLNSPLHF. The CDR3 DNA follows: TGTGCCTGGAGTGTCCCCGGGAGGCGCCTGAATTCACCCCTCCACTTT.

CDR3 bases: TGTGCCAGCAGCTGGACCTATCGGGGGTCCCTGACCCATGGCTACACCTTC. As protein: CASSWTYRGSLTHGYTF. This chain links TRBV7-2 with TRBJ1-2, with D possibly being TRBD1 (5 bases). CDR3 length equals 17 residues. Per the germline V gene, CDR1 is SGHTA and CDR2 is FQGNSA. V shed 4 bases and J shed 6 bases, with 24 bases lying between them.